Sequencing of this T cell receptor beta chain was carried out in a study of metastatic and nonmetastatic thyroid tumors. Overall study: The study looked at repertoires side by side in blood and in tumor or nodule tissue from malignant and benign thyroid patients.

Study-wide points: In blood and tumor, TCR beta diversity was reportedly significantly higher in malignant thyroid tumors than in benign nodules.

The CDR3 runs to 11 residues. Germline V lookup: CDR1 DFQATT, CDR2 SNEGSKA (reference sequence). The V and J ends lost 3 bases and 10 bases respectively, with 10 bases between them. In the case of this clone: Its antigen is unidentified.

How the authors handled the data: CDR3 differences across clinicopathological groups were used to build a distant-metastasis classifier for papillary thyroid cancer. TCRdb re-called the PCR reads through MiXCR. In this record, the V and J calls reflect TCRdb's handling and not the investigators' own analysis. The sample contains approximately 30,000 clones, less than 4% of which appear only once. Every patient underwent thyroid surgery untreated. The chain joins TRBV20-1 to TRBJ2-1; tentative D call: TRBD1 (6 bases). The sequence came from a male donor with papillary thyroid cancer or a benign thyroid nodule (not recorded which). Some clones in this sample may be carry-over from other donors' samples. The sequenced sample was blood. CDR3 in DNA: TGCAGTGCTAGGGGACATATGGAGCAGTTCTTC. It yields the protein CSARGHMEQFF.